This passage covers 20 T cell receptor beta chains from one sample sequenced in a study of cytomegalovirus exposure and HLA in healthy donors. Profiling relied on immunoSEQ multiplex PCR, and the TCRdb table lists in-frame clones only, not all of them. The table records some 130,000 clones, roughly nine tenths of them present only once. Sequences were obtained from PBMCs. The receptors originated from a woman under 30 in good health and CMV-seronegative.

The chain has TRBV6-6 and TRBJ1-2; unclear D gene. CDR3 length: 13 residues. V lost 8 bases and J 8 bases, leaving 18 bases between the germline ends. Germline V CDR1 and CDR2: MNHNY, SVGAGI (reference sequence). Here the CDR3 reads CASEPGNPSGYTF. CDR3 nucleotides: TGTGCCAGCGAACCGGGAAATCCTTCGGGCTACACCTTC.

This sequence joins TRBV9 and TRBJ2-2, with 9 bases aligning to TRBD2. The CDR3 has 17 amino acids. CDR1 and CDR2 from the germline V gene are SGDLS and YYNGEE. The V and J ends lost 0 bases and 4 bases, in that order; junction bases with no gene match: 7. Here the CDR3 DNA reads TGTGCCAGCAGCGTAGCTGCTCTAGCGGGGCCCACCGGGGAGCTGTTTTTT. This codes for CASSVAALAGPTGELFF.

This clone has just a few counts. The gene calls are TRBV19 and TRBJ1-2, with a possible D match to TRBD1 (6 bases). Trimming took off 0 bases at V and 5 bases at J, with 13 bases between the two ends. This CDR3 has 15 residues. Germline V gene data show CDR1 as LNHDA and CDR2 as SQIVND (reference sequence). The CDR3 reads CASSIEPRGGYGYTF. The CDR3 bases are TGTGCCAGTAGTATAGAGCCCAGGGGTGGGTATGGCTACACCTTC. Variable domain in full (rest from reference TRBV19 and TRBJ1-2): DGGITQSPKYLFRKEGQNVTLSCEQNLNHDAMYWYRQDPGQGLRLIYYSQIVNDFQKGDIAEGYSVSREKKESFPLTVTSAQKNPTAFYLCASSIEPRGGYGYTFGSGTRLTVV.

DNA for the CDR3: TGTGCCAGCAGCTTCAGACAGAATTCACCCCTCCACTTT. Its translation is CASSFRQNSPLHF. The V and J genes are TRBV7-3 and TRBJ1-6; the D gene is possibly TRBD1 (5 bases). This CDR3 spans 13 amino acids. Germline loops: CDR1 SGHTA, CDR2 FQGTGA. V gave up 3 bases and J gave up 7 bases, with 7 bases separating them.

The V and J genes are TRBV6-5 and TRBJ2-5, with D tentatively TRBD1 (6 bases). The CDR3 runs to 13 residues. Between the trimmed V and J ends, which lost 2 bases and 5 bases, there was a span of 9 bases. Germline values: CDR1 MNHEY, CDR2 SVGAGI. CDR3 loop: CASSYADRETQYF. The CDR3, as DNA: TGTGCCAGCAGTTACGCCGACAGGGAGACCCAGTACTTC.

The gene calls are TRBV7-2 and TRBJ2-3; a possible D gene is TRBD2 (5 bases). Trimming stripped 2 bases from V and 4 bases from J, with 10 bases between. Germline-derived CDR1 and CDR2 are SGHTA and FQGNSA. The CDR3 extends over 14 amino acids. The CDR3 nucleotides read TGTGCCAGCAGCTTAAATTCGGGGTCAGATACGCAGTATTTT. Amino acids: CASSLNSGSDTQYF.

This chain joins TRBV7-3 and TRBJ2-5, with 8 bases identical to TRBD2. V shed 8 bases and J 1 base; nucleotides not matched to a gene: 18. This CDR3 has 18 amino acids. Germline-derived CDR1 and CDR2 are SGHTA and FQGTGA. CDR3 nucleotides: TGTGCCAGCCCGGGGGGAGGTGTGGCTAGCGGGTCCCAAGAGACCCAGTACTTC. Its translation is CASPGGGVASGSQETQYF.

V and J are TRBV7-3 and TRBJ2-7, with D perhaps TRBD2 (5 bases). Germline V CDR1 and CDR2: SGHTA, FQGTGA. V was clipped by 2 bases and J by 1 base, with 15 bases between them. This CDR3 contains 16 residues. The CDR3 DNA reads as TGTGCCAGCAGCTTATTGCCATCTAGCCGGTCCTACGAGCAGTACTTC. Its translation is CASSLLPSSRSYEQYF.

Worth noting for this clone: The junction departs from the called germline gene at one end, perhaps through a read error. The rearrangement links TRBV4-1 to TRBJ2-7; no clear D. The germline gives CDR1 MGHRA, CDR2 YSYEKL. The CDR3 length is 13 residues. The CDR3: CASSQDVAYDQYF. In DNA form, the CDR3 reads TGCGCCAGCAGCCAAGATGTAGCATACGATCAGTACTTC.

The chain has TRBV11-2 and TRBJ2-2; 9 nucleotides align to TRBD2. From germline, CDR1 is SGHAT and CDR2 FQNNGV. V lost 4 bases, J lost 1 base, and 10 bases stayed unmatched. This CDR3 has 18 amino acids. In nucleotides, the CDR3 is TGTGCCAGCAGCTCCCGATGGCTAGCGGGGAAGAACACCGGGGAGCTGTTTTTT. Amino acids: CASSSRWLAGKNTGELFF.

CDR3 in DNA: TGTGCCAGCAGTTTAGTACAGCGGGAGACCCAGTACTTC. It encodes CASSLVQRETQYF. The chain is built from TRBV27 and TRBJ2-5; tentative D call: TRBD2 (5 bases). From germline, CDR1 is MNHEY and CDR2 SMNVEV (reference sequence). This CDR3 spans 13 amino acids. V lost 2 bases, J lost 5 bases, and 9 bases lay in between.

The chain couples TRBV5-8 to TRBJ2-1; 10 nucleotides line up with TRBD2. This CDR3 contains 17 residues. The V and J ends lost 4 bases and 0 bases, in that order; junction bases with no gene match: 7. Germline CDR1 SGHTS, CDR2 YDEGEE. CDR3 region: CASSRTSGGSSYNEQFF. In DNA, the CDR3 is TGTGCCAGCAGCCGGACTAGCGGTGGAAGCTCCTACAATGAGCAGTTCTTC.

The chain combines TRBV7-9 with TRBJ1-2, with 7 bases identical to TRBD1. Looked up from germline, CDR1 is SEHNR and CDR2 is FQNEAQ (reference sequence). CDR3 length: 15 amino acids. J lost 7 bases, V lost 1 base, and 9 bases had no gene match. The CDR3 bases are TGTGCCAGCAGCTTAGAACAGGGGATAAATCCTGGCTACACCTTC. It translates to CASSLEQGINPGYTF.

At least ten counts were recorded for this clone. The chain recombines TRBV15 with TRBJ2-7; 12 nucleotides line up with TRBD1. V gave up 7 bases and J gave up 5 bases; unmatched junction bases: 15. Germline lookup yields CDR1 LNHNV and CDR2 YYDKDF (reference sequence). This CDR3 region has 17 residues. The CDR3 loop reads CATTKDVPGQGADEQYF. DNA for the CDR3: TGTGCCACCACCAAAGACGTCCCGGGACAGGGGGCGGACGAGCAGTACTTC.

V gene TRBV28 combines with J gene TRBJ1-2; no clear D gene. Germline V gene data show CDR1 as MDHEN and CDR2 as SYDVKM. The V end was cut by 5 bases, the J end by 4 bases, with 17 bases between. The CDR3 is 15 residues long. CDR3 amino acids: CASSVGGVRSYGYTF. The CDR3 nucleotides are TGTGCCAGCAGTGTAGGCGGCGTCAGAAGCTATGGCTACACCTTC.

This chain connects TRBV11-2 to TRBJ1-4; the D is unclear. Trimming removed 3 bases from V and 5 bases from J, with 13 bases in between. CDR1 and CDR2 (germline): SGHAT, FQNNGV. This CDR3 is 15 amino acids long. The CDR3 region is CASSFGSDPNEKLFF. DNA for the CDR3: TGTGCCAGCAGCTTCGGTAGCGACCCCAATGAAAAACTGTTTTTT. The whole variable domain, remainder taken from reference TRBV11-2 and TRBJ1-4, is EAGVAQSPRYKIIEKRQSVAFWCNPISGHATLYWYQQILGQGPKLLIQFQNNGVVDDSQLPKDRFSAERLKGVDSTLKIQPAKLEDSAVYLCASSFGSDPNEKLFFGSGTQLSVL.

The genes are TRBV2 and TRBJ2-6, with TRBD1 as a possible D gene (6 bases). The CDR3 runs to 15 residues. CDR1 and CDR2 (germline): SNHLY, FYNNEI. V was trimmed by 5 bases and J by 2 bases, leaving 10 bases between them. DNA for the CDR3: TGTGCCAGCAGTCCTACAGGGCCTGGGGCCAACGTCCTGACTTTC. Translated: CASSPTGPGANVLTF.

This chain links TRBV19 with TRBJ2-3; 8 bases are shared with TRBD2. This CDR3 has 14 residues. CDR1 and CDR2 (germline): LNHDA, SQIVND (reference sequence). This CDR3 is CSTRTSSSTDTQYF. Written as DNA, the CDR3 is TGTTCTACAAGGACTAGCTCAAGCACAGATACGCAGTATTTT.

This clone was seen once. The CDR3 here is CASREVGAYEQYF. The CDR3 DNA reads TGTGCCAGCAGAGAGGTAGGGGCCTACGAGCAGTACTTC. This chain links TRBV6-6 with TRBJ2-7; TRBD1 is a possible D gene (5 bases). This CDR3 is 13 amino acids long. The germline CDR1 and CDR2 sequences are MNHNY and SVGAGI (reference sequence). The V end lost 6 bases, the J end lost 2 bases, and 11 bases lay between the germline ends.

In DNA form, the CDR3 reads TGTGCCAGCAGTAAAGAGCTAGACAATGAGCAGTTCTTC. This codes for CASSKELDNEQFF. The chain couples TRBV6-4 to TRBJ2-1, with D hard to call. The germline V gene has CDR1 MRHNA and CDR2 SNTAGT. CDR3 length: 13 residues. V lost 5 bases and J 5 bases, leaving 10 bases between the germline ends.